The sequence of this TCR beta chain was determined in a study of blood T cell repertoires in COVID-19. Study in general: Whether acute or convalescent, the COVID-19 samples came from the United States, Italy and Spain. In each case, the material was cDNA or gDNA derived from T cells, B-cell-depleted T cells, or PBMCs.

Assay used: immunoSEQ multiplex PCR; TCRdb lists only in-frame clones, some missing. Of about 160,000 clones in the sample, roughly 85% were seen once. Participant-given clinical history determined each cohort assignment. Two negative PCRs, clearance, or symptom resolution had been documented for recovered Cohort 3 donors. This CDR3 is 15 amino acids long. The ends lost 4 bases at V and 7 bases at J; junction bases unmatched: 8. Germline-derived CDR1 and CDR2 are LGHDT and YNNKEL (reference sequence). This clone was counted once. The TCR comes from a man between 60 and 70 years old who had recovered from COVID-19. Sequenced material: PBMCs or T cells enriched from blood (not recorded which). The genes are TRBV3-1 (or the pseudogene TRBV3-2) and TRBJ2-1, with 9 bases fitting TRBD2. CDR3 loop: CASSPSSGAHNEQFF. CDR3 sequence (DNA): TGTGCCAGCAGCCCCTCTAGCGGGGCACATAATGAGCAGTTCTTC.